Shown below are 15 T cell receptor beta chains from a single sample sequenced in a study of blood T cells in healthy people across ages. Then a second PCR, running roughly 7 to 11 cycles, was carried out with a sample-barcoded 5' primer and a J-beta primer mix. TCRdb re-analysed the 5' RACE reads in MiXCR, keeping a single row per CDR3 protein. The data contain some 550,000 distinct CDR3 sequences, under 55% of them seen just once; the ten biggest clones take up around 25%. The specimen sequenced was blood. The source is a man older than 75 in good health.

The chain has TRBV20-1 and TRBJ1-5; D is undetermined. Trimming removed 5 bases from V and 0 bases from J, with 20 bases in between. This CDR3 contains 17 residues. Germline V lookup: CDR1 DFQATT, CDR2 SNEGSKA (reference sequence). CDR3 residues: CSAVRYRGDYSNQPQHF. The CDR3 nucleotides read TGCAGTGCTGTAAGATACAGAGGAGACTATAGCAATCAGCCCCAGCATTTT.

This chain uses TRBV12-3 or TRBV12-4 with TRBJ1-1; D is undetermined. This CDR3 spans 13 amino acids. V shed 2 bases and J shed 4 bases, with 8 bases lying between them. Here the CDR3 DNA reads TGTGCCAGCAGTTTAAGGGAATCCACTGAAGCTTTCTTT. Translated, it gives CASSLRESTEAFF.

The CDR3 loop reads CASSQTGANEKLFF. DNA of the CDR3: TGTGCCAGCAGCCAGACAGGGGCTAATGAAAAACTGTTTTTT. The J gene is TRBJ1-4, the V gene TRBV7-6, with TRBD1 identical over 8 bases. J was trimmed by 3 bases and V by 5 bases; bases with no gene match: 2. Germline V gives CDR1 SGHVS, CDR2 FNYEAQ. The CDR3 extends over 14 amino acids.

The chain joins TRBV6-5 to TRBJ2-2; 13 bases line up with TRBD2. The CDR3 contains 16 residues. CDR1 MNHEY and CDR2 SVGAGI come from the germline V gene. Germline trimming cut 8 bases from V and 0 bases from J; bases unmatched to any gene: 3. CDR3 nucleotides: TGTGCCAGCCTGGGACTAGCGGGATCGAACACCGGGGAGCTGTTTTTT. This translates into CASLGLAGSNTGELFF.

The chain's CDR3 is CASSLGRGGHEQFF. The CDR3 DNA sequence: TGTGCCAGCAGTTTAGGACGGGGGGGACATGAGCAGTTCTTC. V and J are TRBV12-3 or TRBV12-4 and TRBJ2-1; TRBD2 matches at 8 bases. The CDR3 length is 14 residues. The trim removed 1 base at V and 8 bases at J, leaving 4 bases unmatched.

In the case of this clonotype: A read error may produce the germline difference seen at one junction end. J is TRBJ2-3 and V is TRBV5-5, with 9 nucleotides matching TRBD1. The germline V gene has CDR1 SGHKS and CDR2 YYEKEE (reference sequence). The CDR3 has 16 amino acids. DNA of the CDR3: TGTGCCAGCTTTTCATATGGACAGGGGAGTGGAGATATGCAGTATTTT. It encodes CASFSYGQGSGDMQYF.

The gene calls are TRBV7-3 and TRBJ2-1; the D gene is possibly TRBD1 (6 bases). V lost 1 base and J lost 3, with 10 bases in between. The CDR3 totals 15 residues. Germline CDR1 reads SGHTA; CDR2 reads FQGTGA. CDR3 sequence (DNA): TGTGCCAGCAGCTTAAGACAGGACCGCTACAATGAGCAGTTCTTC. The encoded protein is CASSLRQDRYNEQFF.

This clonotype was picked up a small number of times. This may be a read error: a much more frequent sequence differs by one nucleotide. The chain has TRBV6-5 and TRBJ2-6; D gene ambiguous. Trimming removed 5 bases at V and 0 bases at J, with 8 bases between. The CDR3 loop spans 15 amino acids. Germline CDR1 and CDR2: MNHEY and SVGAGI. The CDR3 nucleotides read TGTGCCAGCAGTGCCTCTGCCTCTGGGGCCAACGTCCTGACTTTC. Amino acid sequence: CASSASASGANVLTF.

V is TRBV10-3 and J is TRBJ2-2; possibly TRBD1 for D (5 bases). The CDR3 sequence is 14 residues long. V lost 7 bases, J lost 5 bases, and 14 bases lay in between. Per the germline V gene, CDR1 is ENHRY and CDR2 is SYGVKD. CDR3 sequence reads: CAIKGIAETGELFF. The CDR3 bases are TGTGCCATCAAGGGGATAGCAGAAACCGGGGAGCTGTTTTTT.

The chain recombines TRBV12-3 or TRBV12-4 with TRBJ2-5; 7 bases align to TRBD1. The J call may not be correct, given that the DNA end is closer to TRBJ2-7. This CDR3 has 15 residues. CDR3 in amino acids: CASSLSATDRDEQYF. The CDR3 DNA reads TGTGCCAGCAGTTTATCAGCTACAGACAGGGACGAGCAGTACTTC.

CDR3 region: CASSLEIGRDGEQFF. The CDR3 bases are TGTGCCAGCAGCTTAGAAATAGGCCGGGATGGTGAGCAGTTCTTC. The chain combines TRBV7-2 with TRBJ2-1, with D possibly matching TRBD2 (5 bases). The ends were cut back, 1 base at V and 9 bases at J, with 16 bases in the middle. CDR3 length equals 15 residues. Per germline, CDR1 SGHTA and CDR2 FQGNSA.

This clonotype was found many times. The rearrangement uses TRBV20-1 and TRBJ2-1; D may match TRBD1 or TRBD2 (6 bases each). V was trimmed by 1 base and J by 2 bases, leaving 9 bases between them. CDR3 size: 14 residues. Germline CDR1 reads DFQATT; CDR2 reads SNEGSKA (reference sequence). The CDR3 here is CSARVGGTYNEQFF. For the CDR3, the DNA is TGCAGTGCTAGAGTGGGGGGCACCTACAATGAGCAGTTCTTC.

This clonotype has only a few counts. The rearrangement uses TRBV20-1 and TRBJ2-1, with D perhaps TRBD2 (6 bases). Germline CDR1 and CDR2: DFQATT and SNEGSKA (reference sequence). The CDR3 runs 15 residues. V lost 5 bases and J 6 bases, leaving 20 bases between the germline ends. The CDR3 loop is CSALERVLFGNEQFF. CDR3 nucleotides: TGCAGTGCTCTTGAGCGGGTTCTATTTGGCAATGAGCAGTTCTTC.

V usage is TRBV7-9 and J usage is TRBJ2-3; perhaps D is TRBD1 or TRBD2 (5 bases each). The V and J ends lost 5 bases and 2 bases respectively, with 11 bases between them. The CDR3 extends over 14 amino acids. CDR1 is SEHNR and CDR2 is FQNEAQ in the germline V gene (reference sequence). The CDR3 DNA reads as TGTGCCAGCAGCCCGCAGGGAGACACAGATACGCAGTATTTT. This translates into CASSPQGDTDTQYF.

The V gene is TRBV27, the J gene TRBJ2-5; 11 nucleotides line up with TRBD2. Unmatched junction bases numbered 10, after V lost 5 bases and J lost 11 bases. Per the germline V gene, CDR1 is MNHEY and CDR2 is SMNVEV (reference sequence). The CDR3 spans 14 residues. In DNA form, the CDR3 reads TGTGCCAGCAGTATTAGCGGGAGGGCCGGTGAGCAGTACTTC. The encoded protein is CASSISGRAGEQYF.